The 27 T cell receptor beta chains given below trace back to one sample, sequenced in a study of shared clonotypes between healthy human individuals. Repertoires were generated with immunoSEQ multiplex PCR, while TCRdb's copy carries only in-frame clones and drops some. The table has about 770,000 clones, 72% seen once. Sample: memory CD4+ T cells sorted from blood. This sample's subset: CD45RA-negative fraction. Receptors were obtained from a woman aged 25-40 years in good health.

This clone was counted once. The CDR3, as DNA: TGTGCCAGCAGCTTAAGGCGACACGGTGAGCAGTTCTTC. It encodes CASSLRRHGEQFF. V and J are TRBV7-9 and TRBJ2-1; no clear D. The CDR3 is 13 amino acids. V was pared by 2 bases and J by 9 bases, with 11 bases between. Germline V CDR1 and CDR2: SEHNR, FQNEAQ (reference sequence).

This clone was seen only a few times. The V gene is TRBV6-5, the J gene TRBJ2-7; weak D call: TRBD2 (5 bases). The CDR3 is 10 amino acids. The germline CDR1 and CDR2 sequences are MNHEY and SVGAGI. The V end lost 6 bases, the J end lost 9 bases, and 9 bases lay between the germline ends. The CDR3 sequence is CASSPGRQYF. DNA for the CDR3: TGTGCCAGCAGCCCGGGAAGGCAGTACTTC.

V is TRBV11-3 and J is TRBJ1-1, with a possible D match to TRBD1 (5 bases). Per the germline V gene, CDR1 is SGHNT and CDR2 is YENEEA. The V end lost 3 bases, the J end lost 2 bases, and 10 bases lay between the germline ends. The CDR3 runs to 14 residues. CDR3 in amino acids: CASSLWGSNTEAFF. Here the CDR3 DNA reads TGTGCCAGCAGCTTGTGGGGCAGTAACACTGAAGCTTTCTTT.

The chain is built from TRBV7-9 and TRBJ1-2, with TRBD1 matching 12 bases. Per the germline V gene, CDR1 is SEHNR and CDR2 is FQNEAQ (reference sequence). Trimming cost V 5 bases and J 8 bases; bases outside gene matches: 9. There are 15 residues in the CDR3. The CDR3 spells CASSTGTGGSRGYTF. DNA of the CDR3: TGTGCCAGCAGCACCGGGACAGGGGGCTCGCGGGGCTACACCTTC.

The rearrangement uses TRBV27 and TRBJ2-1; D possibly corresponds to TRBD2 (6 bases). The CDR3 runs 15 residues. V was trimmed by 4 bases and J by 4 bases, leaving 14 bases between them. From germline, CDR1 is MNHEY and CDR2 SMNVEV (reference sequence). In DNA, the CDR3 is TGTGCCAGCAGTTCCGGGAGTAACCTTTACAATGAGCAGTTCTTC. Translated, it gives CASSSGSNLYNEQFF.

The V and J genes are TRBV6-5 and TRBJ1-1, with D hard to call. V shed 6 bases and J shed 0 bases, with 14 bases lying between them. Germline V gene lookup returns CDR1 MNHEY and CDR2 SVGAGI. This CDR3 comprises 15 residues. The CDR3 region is CASRTSGLLNTEAFF. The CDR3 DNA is TGTGCCAGCAGAACCTCGGGCCTCCTGAACACTGAAGCTTTCTTT.

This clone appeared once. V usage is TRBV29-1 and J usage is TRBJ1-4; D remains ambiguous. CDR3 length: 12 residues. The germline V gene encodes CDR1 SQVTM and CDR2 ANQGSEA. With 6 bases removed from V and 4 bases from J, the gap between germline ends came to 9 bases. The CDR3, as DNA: TGCAGCGTAAGGTCTCATAATGAAAAACTGTTTTTT. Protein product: CSVRSHNEKLFF.

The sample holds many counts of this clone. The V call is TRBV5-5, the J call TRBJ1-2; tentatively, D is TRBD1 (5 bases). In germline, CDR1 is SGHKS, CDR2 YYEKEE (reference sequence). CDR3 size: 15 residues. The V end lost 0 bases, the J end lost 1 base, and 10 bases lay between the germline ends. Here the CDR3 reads CASSLALDSNYGYTF. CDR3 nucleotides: TGTGCCAGCAGCTTGGCCTTAGACAGTAACTATGGCTACACCTTC.

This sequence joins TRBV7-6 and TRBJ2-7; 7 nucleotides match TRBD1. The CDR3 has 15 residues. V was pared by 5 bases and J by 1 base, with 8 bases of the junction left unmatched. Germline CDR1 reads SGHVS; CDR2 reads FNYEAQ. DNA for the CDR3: TGTGCCAGCAGCAGAAGACAGGGTTTATCCTACGAGCAGTACTTC. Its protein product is CASSRRQGLSYEQYF.

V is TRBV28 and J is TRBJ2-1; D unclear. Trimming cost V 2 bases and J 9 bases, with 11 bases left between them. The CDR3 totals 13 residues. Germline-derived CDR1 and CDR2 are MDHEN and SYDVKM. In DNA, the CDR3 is TGTGCCAGCAGTTTAGGGCCTGGCGCTGAGCAGTTCTTC. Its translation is CASSLGPGAEQFF.

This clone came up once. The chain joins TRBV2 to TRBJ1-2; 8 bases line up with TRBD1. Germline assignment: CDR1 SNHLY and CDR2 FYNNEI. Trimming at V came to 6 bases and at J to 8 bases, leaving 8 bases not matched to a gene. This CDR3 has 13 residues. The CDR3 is CASRGLDRDGYTF. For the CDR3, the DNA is TGTGCCAGCAGAGGGCTGGACAGGGACGGCTACACCTTC.

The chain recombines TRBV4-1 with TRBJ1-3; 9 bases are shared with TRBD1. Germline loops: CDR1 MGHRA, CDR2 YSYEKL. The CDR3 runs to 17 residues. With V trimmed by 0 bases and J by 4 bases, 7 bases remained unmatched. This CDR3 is CASSQEWDRAMGNTIYF. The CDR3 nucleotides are TGCGCCAGCAGCCAAGAGTGGGACAGGGCTATGGGAAACACCATATATTTT.

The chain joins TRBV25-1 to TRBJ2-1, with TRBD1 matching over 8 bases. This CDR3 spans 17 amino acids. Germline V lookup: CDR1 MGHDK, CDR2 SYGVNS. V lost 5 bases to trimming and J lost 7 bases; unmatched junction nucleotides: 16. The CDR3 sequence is CASSYRTGFFASNEQFF. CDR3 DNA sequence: TGTGCCAGCAGTTACCGGACAGGGTTCTTTGCGTCGAATGAGCAGTTCTTC.

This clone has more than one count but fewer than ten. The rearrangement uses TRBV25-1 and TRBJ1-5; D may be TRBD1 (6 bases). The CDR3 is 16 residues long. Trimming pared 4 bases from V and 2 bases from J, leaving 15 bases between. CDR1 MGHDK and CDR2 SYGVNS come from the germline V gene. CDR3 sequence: CASSAEGGGGNQPQHF. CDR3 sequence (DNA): TGTGCCAGCAGTGCAGAAGGGGGAGGGGGCAATCAGCCCCAGCATTTT.

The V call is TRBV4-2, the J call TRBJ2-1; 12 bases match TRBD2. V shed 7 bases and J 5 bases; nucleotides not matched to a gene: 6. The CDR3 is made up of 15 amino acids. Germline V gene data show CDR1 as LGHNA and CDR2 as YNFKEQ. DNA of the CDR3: TGTGCCAGCAACCCTGGACTAGCGGGAAACAATGAGCAGTTCTTC. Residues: CASNPGLAGNNEQFF.

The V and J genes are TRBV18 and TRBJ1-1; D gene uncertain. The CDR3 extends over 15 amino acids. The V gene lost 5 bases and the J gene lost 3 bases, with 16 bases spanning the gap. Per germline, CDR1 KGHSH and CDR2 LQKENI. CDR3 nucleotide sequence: TGTGCCAGCTCATCCTTCTCTGGACGGCACACTGAAGCTTTCTTT. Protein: CASSSFSGRHTEAFF.

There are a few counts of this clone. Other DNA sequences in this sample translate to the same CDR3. The CDR3 loop is CASSLAPAGGSGNTIYF. CDR3 nucleotides: TGTGCCAGCAGCTTAGCTCCGGCAGGAGGCTCTGGAAACACCATATATTTT. The V gene is TRBV11-2, the J gene TRBJ1-3; D gene unclear. Germline lookup yields CDR1 SGHAT and CDR2 FQNNGV. V shed 1 base and J shed 0 bases, with 13 bases lying between them. The CDR3 has 17 amino acids.

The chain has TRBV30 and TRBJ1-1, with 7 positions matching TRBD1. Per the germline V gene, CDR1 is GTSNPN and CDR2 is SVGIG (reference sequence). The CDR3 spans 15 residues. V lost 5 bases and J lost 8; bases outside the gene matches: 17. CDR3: CAWVSLTGRGGEAFF. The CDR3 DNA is TGTGCCTGGGTGTCTTTGACAGGGCGGGGAGGAGAAGCTTTCTTT.

The CDR3 here is CASSYSTTSYNEQFF. CDR3 coding DNA: TGTGCCAGCAGTTACTCGACCACTTCTTACAATGAGCAGTTCTTC. The rearrangement joins TRBV6-5 to TRBJ2-1; D ambiguous. Trimming cost V 0 bases and J 4 bases, with 10 bases left between them. This CDR3 spans 15 amino acids. The V gene's germline CDR1 is MNHEY and CDR2 SVGAGI.

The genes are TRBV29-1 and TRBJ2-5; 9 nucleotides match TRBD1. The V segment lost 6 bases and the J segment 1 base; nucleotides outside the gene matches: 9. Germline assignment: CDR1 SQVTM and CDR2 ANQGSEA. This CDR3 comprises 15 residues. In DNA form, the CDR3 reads TGCAGCGTGGAGGGACAGGGACTACCCCAAGAGACCCAGTACTTC. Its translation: CSVEGQGLPQETQYF.

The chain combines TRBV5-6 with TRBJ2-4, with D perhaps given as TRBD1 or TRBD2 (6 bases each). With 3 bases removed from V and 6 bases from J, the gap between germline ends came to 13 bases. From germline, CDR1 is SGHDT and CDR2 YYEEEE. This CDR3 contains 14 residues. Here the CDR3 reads CASSYNRGVNIQYF. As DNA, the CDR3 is TGTGCCAGCAGCTACAATAGGGGGGTAAACATTCAGTACTTC.

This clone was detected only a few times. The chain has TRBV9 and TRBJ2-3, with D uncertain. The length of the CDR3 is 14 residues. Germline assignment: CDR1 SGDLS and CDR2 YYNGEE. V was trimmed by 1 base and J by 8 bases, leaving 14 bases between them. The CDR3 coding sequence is TGTGCCAGCAGCGTATTCCAAGAGGATACTACGCAGTATTTT. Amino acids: CASSVFQEDTTQYF.

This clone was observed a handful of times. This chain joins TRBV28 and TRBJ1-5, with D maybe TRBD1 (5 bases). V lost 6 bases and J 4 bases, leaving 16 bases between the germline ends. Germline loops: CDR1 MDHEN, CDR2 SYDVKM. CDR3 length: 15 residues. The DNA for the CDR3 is TGTGCCAGCAGACCCAGGGCCTGGGGTAATCAGCCCCAGCATTTT. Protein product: CASRPRAWGNQPQHF.

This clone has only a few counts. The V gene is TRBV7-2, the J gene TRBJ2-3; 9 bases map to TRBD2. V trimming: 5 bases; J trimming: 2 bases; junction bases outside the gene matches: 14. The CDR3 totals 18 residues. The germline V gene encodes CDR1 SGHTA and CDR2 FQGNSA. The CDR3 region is CASSRNALAGRDTDTQYF. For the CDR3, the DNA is TGTGCCAGCAGCCGGAACGCTCTAGCGGGGAGGGACACAGATACGCAGTATTTT. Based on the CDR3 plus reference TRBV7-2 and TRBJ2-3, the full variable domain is GAGVSQSPSNKVTEKGKDVELRCDPISGHTALYWYRQSLGQGLEFLIYFQGNSAPDKSGLPSDRFSAERTGGSVSTLTIQRTQQEDSAVYLCASSRNALAGRDTDTQYFGPGTRLTVL.

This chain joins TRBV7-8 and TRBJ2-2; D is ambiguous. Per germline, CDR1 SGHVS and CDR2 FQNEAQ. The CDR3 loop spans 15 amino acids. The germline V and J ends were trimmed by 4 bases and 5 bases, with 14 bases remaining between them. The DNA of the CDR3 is TGTGCCAGCAGCTCCCCGGAGTCCGGGACCGGGGAGCTGTTTTTT. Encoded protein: CASSSPESGTGELFF.

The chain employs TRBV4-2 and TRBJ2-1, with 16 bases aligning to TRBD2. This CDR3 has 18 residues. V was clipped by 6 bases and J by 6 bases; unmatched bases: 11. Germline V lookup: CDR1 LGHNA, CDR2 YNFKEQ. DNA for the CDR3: TGTGCCAGCAGTCAAAGCGGGACTAGCGGGAGGGCCTCCAATGAGCAGTTCTTC. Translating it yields CASSQSGTSGRASNEQFF.

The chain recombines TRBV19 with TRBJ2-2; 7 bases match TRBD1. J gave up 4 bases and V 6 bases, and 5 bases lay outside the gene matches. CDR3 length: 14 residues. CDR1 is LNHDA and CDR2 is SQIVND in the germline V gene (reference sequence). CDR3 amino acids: CASSQDRTTGELFF. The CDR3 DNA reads TGTGCCAGTAGCCAGGACAGGACCACCGGGGAGCTGTTTTTT.